The T cell receptor (beta chain) under discussion was sequenced for a study of blood T cells in healthy people across ages. A sample-barcoded 5' primer and a J-beta primer mix were used in a second PCR of roughly 7 to 11 cycles. TCRdb recomputed calls from the 5' RACE reads with MiXCR, one row per CDR3 protein. The data show 1 million or so distinct CDR3 sequences, 35% to 55% seen once. The germline V gene has CDR1 MDHEN and CDR2 SYDVKM. CDR3 length: 12 residues. V shed 11 bases, J shed 7 bases, and the junction held 9 bases outside the gene matches. The origin of this receptor is an older woman in good health. The gene calls are TRBV28 and TRBJ2-3; 7 bases match TRBD2. The source material was blood. The CDR3 loop is CAWGAGTYTQYF. CDR3 coding DNA: TGTGCCTGGGGAGCGGGAACATATACGCAGTATTTT. Looking up the rest from reference TRBV28 and TRBJ2-3 gives the full variable domain: DVKVTQSSRYLVKRTGEKVFLECVQDMDHENMFWYRQDPGLGLRLIYFSYDVKMKEKGDIPEGYSVSREKKERFSLILESASTNQTSMYLCAWGAGTYTQYFGPGTRLTVL.